A single sample gave rise to the 15 T cell receptor beta chains below, sequenced in a study of cytomegalovirus exposure and HLA in healthy donors. The PCR had 60 Vbeta and 13 Jbeta primers. Only in-frame clones appear in the TCRdb table, and some are missing; sequencing was by immunoSEQ multiplex PCR. This sample has around 140,000 clones; approximately 84% occur once, and the top ten carry about 1.5%. Input material: PBMCs. The receptor source for this set is a man aged 25 to 40 in good health and CMV-seropositive.

The chain links TRBV10-1 to TRBJ2-1; 7 positions match TRBD2. V shed 7 bases, J shed 5 bases, and the junction held 2 bases outside the gene matches. This CDR3 comprises 12 residues. In germline, CDR1 is WNHNN, CDR2 SYGVQD (reference sequence). The CDR3 sequence is CASKGGDNEQFF. The CDR3 DNA sequence: TGCGCCAGCAAGGGAGGGGACAATGAGCAGTTCTTC.

This clone has more than one count but fewer than ten. This rearrangement joins TRBV5-4 to TRBJ2-5, with 8 bases lining up with TRBD2. V lost 3 bases, J lost 0 bases, and 7 bases stayed unmatched. Germline loops: CDR1 SGHNT, CDR2 YYREEE (reference sequence). The CDR3 has 16 amino acids. The CDR3 DNA reads TGTGCCAGCAGCTCTCCGGGGGGGAGCTACCAAGAGACCCAGTACTTC. Protein: CASSSPGGSYQETQYF.

This rearrangement joins TRBV7-9 to TRBJ2-7, with TRBD2 matching 7 bases. The CDR3 runs to 13 residues. Trimming removed 1 base from V and 3 bases from J; junction bases left unmatched: 0. Germline values: CDR1 SEHNR, CDR2 FQNEAQ (reference sequence). CDR3 bases: TGTGCCAGCAGCTTAGGGGGGGGCTACGAGCAGTACTTC. Protein product: CASSLGGGYEQYF.

The chain links TRBV7-8 to TRBJ2-7; weak D call: TRBD1 (6 bases). V was shortened by 5 bases and J by 3 bases, with 20 bases between the two germline ends. The CDR3 totals 16 residues. Germline lookup yields CDR1 SGHVS and CDR2 FQNEAQ. The CDR3 reads CASSPLPGTPYYEQYF. The CDR3 nucleotides read TGTGCCAGCAGCCCCCTCCCCGGGACACCTTACTACGAGCAGTACTTC.

This clone came up once. V is TRBV14 and J is TRBJ2-3, with a tentative D call TRBD1 (6 bases). From germline, CDR1 is SGHDN and CDR2 FVKESK. V gave up 8 bases and J gave up 2 bases, with 14 bases separating them. The CDR3 has 14 residues. The CDR3 coding sequence is TGTGCCAGCGCCCGGGACAAGAACACAGATACGCAGTATTTT. Encoded protein: CASARDKNTDTQYF.

This chain joins TRBV19 and TRBJ1-1; the D gene is possibly TRBD1 (6 bases). Trimming took 4 bases from V and 0 from J, leaving 21 bases between them. CDR1 is LNHDA, CDR2 SQIVND, per germline (reference sequence). This CDR3 contains 18 residues. The CDR3 DNA sequence: TGTGCCAGTAGTACAGTCATAACAGGGATGAGGATGAACACTGAAGCTTTCTTT. Protein sequence: CASSTVITGMRMNTEAFF.

This chain links TRBV18 with TRBJ2-2; D not resolved. Trimming stripped 1 base from V and 7 bases from J, with 7 bases between. Looked up from germline, CDR1 is KGHSH and CDR2 is LQKENI. There are 13 residues in the CDR3. The CDR3 nucleotides read TGTGCCAGCTCACCACAATTCGTCGGGGAGCTGTTTTTT. Residues: CASSPQFVGELFF.

This sequence joins TRBV7-8 and TRBJ1-5; possibly TRBD1 for D (6 bases). V lost 0 bases, J lost 6 bases, and 9 bases lay in between. The CDR3 is 14 amino acids. Germline lookup yields CDR1 SGHVS and CDR2 FQNEAQ. The CDR3 protein is CASSLAGQAQPQHF. DNA of the CDR3: TGTGCCAGCAGCTTAGCGGGACAAGCTCAGCCCCAGCATTTT.

The rearrangement uses TRBV19 and TRBJ2-1, with TRBD2 matching over 14 bases. V dropped 4 bases and J dropped 7; count of bases not matched to a gene: 3. This CDR3 contains 15 residues. The V gene's germline CDR1 is LNHDA and CDR2 SQIVND (reference sequence). The CDR3 loop is CASSTWTSGGNEQFF. The CDR3 nucleotides are TGTGCCAGTAGTACCTGGACTAGCGGGGGGAATGAGCAGTTCTTC.

The chain couples TRBV9 to TRBJ2-2; D not certain. CDR1 and CDR2 from the germline V gene are SGDLS and YYNGEE. V was shortened by 3 bases and J by 5 bases, with 17 bases between the two germline ends. The CDR3 is 16 amino acids. The CDR3 DNA is TGTGCCAGCAGCGCTACTAACTCCCCGAGGACCGGGGAGCTGTTTTTT. Translation gives CASSATNSPRTGELFF.

On this clone itself: Mismatch with germline at one junction end may stem from a read error. The rearrangement links TRBV7-9 to TRBJ2-7, with D possibly matching TRBD1 (6 bases). Per germline, CDR1 SEHNR and CDR2 FQNEAQ (reference sequence). The CDR3 is 16 residues long. The CDR3 nucleotides read TGTTCCAGCATTGATCGCGAGGACAGACCGATCTACGAGCAGTACTTC. This gives the protein CSSIDREDRPIYEQYF.

The chain has TRBV10-3 and TRBJ2-5, with TRBD2 as a possible D gene (6 bases). Trimming cost V 8 bases and J 5 bases, with 15 bases left between them. This CDR3 is 13 amino acids long. Per germline, CDR1 ENHRY and CDR2 SYGVKD. The CDR3 loop reads CAIRREGGETQYF. CDR3 coding DNA: TGTGCCATCCGCAGGGAAGGAGGGGAGACCCAGTACTTC.

The chain is built from TRBV2 and TRBJ1-3, with D possibly matching TRBD1 (5 bases). Trimming removed 7 bases at V and 0 bases at J, with 16 bases between. CDR1 and CDR2 from the germline V gene are SNHLY and FYNNEI. The CDR3 totals 16 residues. CDR3 in DNA: TGTGCCAGCACTTGGGGCGCCACCGACTCTGGAAACACCATATATTTT. Translating it yields CASTWGATDSGNTIYF.

The table lists this clone with a few counts. The genes are TRBV5-1 and TRBJ1-3, with a tentative D call TRBD1 (6 bases). Germline CDR1 is SGHRS and CDR2 is YFSETQ. V shed 0 bases and J shed 0 bases, with 7 bases lying between them. The CDR3 covers 15 residues. The CDR3 protein is CASSLGDNSGNTIYF. The CDR3 DNA reads as TGCGCCAGCAGCTTGGGGGACAACTCTGGAAACACCATATATTTT.

The rearrangement links TRBV2 to TRBJ1-2; possibly TRBD1 for D (6 bases). The CDR3 has 16 amino acids. Per germline, CDR1 SNHLY and CDR2 FYNNEI. The V end was cut by 6 bases, the J end by 2 bases, with 19 bases between. The CDR3 DNA follows: TGTGCCAGCAGCCAACCCGGACAGCTATTAAACTATGGCTACACCTTC. This translates into CASSQPGQLLNYGYTF.